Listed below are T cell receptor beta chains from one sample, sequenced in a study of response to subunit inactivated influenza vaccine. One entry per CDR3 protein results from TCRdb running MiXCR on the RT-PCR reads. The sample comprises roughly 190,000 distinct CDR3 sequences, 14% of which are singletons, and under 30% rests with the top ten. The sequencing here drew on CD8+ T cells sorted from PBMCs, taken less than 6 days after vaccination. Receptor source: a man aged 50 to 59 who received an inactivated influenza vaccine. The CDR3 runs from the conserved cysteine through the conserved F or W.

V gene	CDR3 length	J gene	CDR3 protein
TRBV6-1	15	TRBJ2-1	CASSPGSPHYNEQFF
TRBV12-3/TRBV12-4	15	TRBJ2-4	CASSSGQIVKNIQYF
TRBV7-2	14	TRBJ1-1	CASSLPGVGTEAFF
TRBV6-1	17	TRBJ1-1	CASRPLLRVDMNTEAFF
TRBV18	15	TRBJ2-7	CASSTGGTGGYEQYF
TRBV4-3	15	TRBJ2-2	CASSQEVRLSGELFF
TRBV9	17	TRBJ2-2	CASSVGSSGRGTGELFF
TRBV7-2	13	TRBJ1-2	CASSQGLYYGYTF
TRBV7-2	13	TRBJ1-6	CASSLEIISPLHF
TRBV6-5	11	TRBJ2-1	CATSKRLEQFF
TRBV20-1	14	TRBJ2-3	CSARDRTAGDTQYF
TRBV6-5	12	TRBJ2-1	CASSLGPDEQFF
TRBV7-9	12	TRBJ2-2	CASFRDTGELFF
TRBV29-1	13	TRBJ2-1	CSVYPPSYNEQFF
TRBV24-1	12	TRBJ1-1	CATSDYRGEAFF
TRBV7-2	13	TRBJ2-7	CASSLGTRGEQYF
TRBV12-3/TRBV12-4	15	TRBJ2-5	CASSLLLANQETQYF
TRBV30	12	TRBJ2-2	CAMDRAAGELFF
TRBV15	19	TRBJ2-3	CATSRDRLAGGTSTDTQYF
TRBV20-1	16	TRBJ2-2	CSARFPLAGEVGELFF
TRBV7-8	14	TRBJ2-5	CASSPLGLEETQYF
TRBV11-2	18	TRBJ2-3	CASSLDTLAGDSADTQYF
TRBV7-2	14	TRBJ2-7	CASSLFGQLYEQYF
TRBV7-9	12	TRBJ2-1	CASSLLPNEQFF
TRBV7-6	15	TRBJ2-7	CASSSATSGSYEQYF
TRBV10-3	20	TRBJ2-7	CAIRDLPGLAGGPKRNEQYF
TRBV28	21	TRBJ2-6	CASSLSVGIVGPVSGANVLTF
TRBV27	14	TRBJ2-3	CASDRAGGTDTQYF
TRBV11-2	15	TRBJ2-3	CASSTWDRDTDTQYF
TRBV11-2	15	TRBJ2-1	CASSLGPGANNEQFF
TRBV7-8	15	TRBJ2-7	CASSTRTISSYEQYF
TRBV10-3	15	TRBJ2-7	CAISESGGVAYEQYF
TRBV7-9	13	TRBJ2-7	CASRNRGFPEQYF
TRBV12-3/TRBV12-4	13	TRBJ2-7	CASSFLLSPEQYF
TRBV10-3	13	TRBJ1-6	CAIRGGDNSPLHF
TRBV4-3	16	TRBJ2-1	CASSQVLAGGNNEQFF
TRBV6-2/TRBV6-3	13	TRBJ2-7	CASSYLGSHEQCF
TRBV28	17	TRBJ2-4	CASSLLGLGLGENIQYF
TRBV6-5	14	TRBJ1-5	CASSYYSSYQPQHF
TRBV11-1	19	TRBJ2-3	CASILNEFYGVPSTDTQYF
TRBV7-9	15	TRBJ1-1	CASSSPRGAYTEAFF
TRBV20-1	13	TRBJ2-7	CSVPTSGSYEQYF
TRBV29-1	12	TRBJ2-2	CSVVVATGELFF
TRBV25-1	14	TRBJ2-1	CASWDGSHTNEQFF
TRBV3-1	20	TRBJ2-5	CASSQSHLYSRQVDQETQYF
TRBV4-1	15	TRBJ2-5	CASSQDGGRRETQYF
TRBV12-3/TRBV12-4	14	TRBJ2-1	CASSLAGVYNEQFF
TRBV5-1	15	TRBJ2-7	CASSLGPGYSYEQYF
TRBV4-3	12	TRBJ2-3	CASSQDRDTQYF
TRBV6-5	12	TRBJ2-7	CASRPNLGEQYF
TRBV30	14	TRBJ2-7	CAVEVGLANGEQYF